These T cell receptor beta chains were read from a single sample in a study of shared clonotypes between healthy human individuals. Sequenced by immunoSEQ multiplex PCR; TCRdb stores in-frame clones only, minus some. The data show hundreds of thousands of clones, around 96% seen once. Specimen: memory CD8+ T cells sorted from blood. These receptors came from a man aged 25 to 40 in good health. CDR3s include the opening cysteine and the closing phenylalanine or tryptophan. Each record gives: D gene, J gene, clone size, V gene, CDR3 protein, CDR3 DNA. D genes are given only for firm matches. Size is stated for part of the rows, as once, few or many counts, or as a class when the clone is expanded.

d_gene: TRBD2; j_gene: TRBJ2-4; abundance: -; v_gene: TRBV28; CDR3aa: CASSTRTRTGIQYF; CDR3nt: TGTGCCAGCAGCACACGGACTAGAACGGGCATTCAGTACTTC
d_gene: -; j_gene: TRBJ2-3; abundance: once; v_gene: TRBV5-6; CDR3aa: CASSFRDTQYF; CDR3nt: TGTGCCAGCAGCTTTCGAGATACGCAGTATTTT
d_gene: TRBD2; j_gene: TRBJ2-3; abundance: -; v_gene: TRBV10-1; CDR3aa: CASSEGTSGTDTQYF; CDR3nt: TGCGCCAGCAGTGAGGGGACTAGCGGCACAGATACGCAGTATTTT
d_gene: -; j_gene: TRBJ2-7; abundance: -; v_gene: TRBV27; CDR3aa: CATGTGTYEQYF; CDR3nt: TGTGCCACCGGGACGGGGACCTACGAGCAGTACTTC
d_gene: -; j_gene: TRBJ1-2; abundance: -; v_gene: TRBV6-5; CDR3aa: CASSYATGRYGYTF; CDR3nt: TGTGCCAGCAGTTACGCCACAGGGCGCTATGGCTACACCTTC
d_gene: -; j_gene: TRBJ1-3; abundance: -; v_gene: TRBV28; CDR3aa: CASSFPGGNTIYF; CDR3nt: TGTGCCAGCAGTTTTCCGGGGGGAAACACCATATATTTT
d_gene: -; j_gene: TRBJ2-1; abundance: -; v_gene: TRBV28; CDR3aa: CASSSSSEQFF; CDR3nt: TGTGCCAGCAGTTCGTCCAGTGAGCAGTTCTTC
d_gene: -; j_gene: TRBJ1-1; abundance: -; v_gene: TRBV28; CDR3aa: CASSLFSRNTEAFF; CDR3nt: TGTGCCAGCAGTTTATTTAGCCGGAACACTGAAGCTTTCTTT
d_gene: -; j_gene: TRBJ2-6; abundance: -; v_gene: TRBV27; CDR3aa: CASSLGRHPSGANVLTF; CDR3nt: TGTGCCAGCAGTTTAGGTCGACATCCCTCTGGGGCCAACGTCCTGACTTTC
d_gene: TRBD2; j_gene: TRBJ2-5; abundance: -; v_gene: TRBV19; CDR3aa: CASSAIVQREGQFGKETQYF; CDR3nt: TGTGCCAGTAGTGCCATAGTTCAGCGGGAGGGCCAATTCGGAAAAGAGACCCAGTACTTC
d_gene: -; j_gene: TRBJ2-4; abundance: once; v_gene: TRBV27; CDR3aa: CASGQARSAKNIQYF; CDR3nt: TGTGCCAGCGGGCAGGCGAGATCCGCCAAAAACATTCAGTACTTC
d_gene: -; j_gene: TRBJ1-1; abundance: -; v_gene: TRBV4-1; CDR3aa: CASSQDGTEAFF; CDR3nt: TGCGCCAGCAGCCAAGATGGCACTGAAGCTTTCTTT
d_gene: -; j_gene: TRBJ1-6; abundance: -; v_gene: TRBV18; CDR3aa: CASSPGTLRGGTLHF; CDR3nt: TGTGCCAGCTCACCTGGTACCCTAAGGGGAGGCACCCTCCACTTT
d_gene: -; j_gene: TRBJ1-1; abundance: -; v_gene: TRBV10-3; CDR3aa: CAISERPNTEAFF; CDR3nt: TGTGCCATCAGTGAGCGCCCGAACACTGAAGCTTTCTTT
d_gene: -; j_gene: TRBJ2-2; abundance: -; v_gene: TRBV5-1; CDR3aa: CASSAQGRGELFF; CDR3nt: TGCGCCAGCAGCGCGCAGGGTCGCGGGGAGCTGTTTTTT
d_gene: TRBD2; j_gene: TRBJ2-7; abundance: once; v_gene: TRBV13; CDR3aa: CASSLGGLAGFEQYF; CDR3nt: TGTGCCAGCAGCTTAGGCGGGCTAGCGGGATTCGAGCAGTACTTC
d_gene: -; j_gene: TRBJ1-1; abundance: -; v_gene: TRBV14; CDR3aa: CASIPWQGNIEAFF; CDR3nt: TGTGCCAGCATTCCCTGGCAGGGGAATATTGAAGCTTTCTTT
d_gene: TRBD1; j_gene: TRBJ1-5; abundance: -; v_gene: TRBV7-6; CDR3aa: CASSPTPGQGDQPQHF; CDR3nt: TGTGCCAGCAGCCCAACTCCGGGACAGGGCGATCAGCCCCAGCATTTT
d_gene: -; j_gene: TRBJ1-4; abundance: -; v_gene: TRBV6-5; CDR3aa: CATATEGELFF; CDR3nt: TGTGCCACCGCCACTGAGGGGGAACTGTTTTTT
d_gene: TRBD1; j_gene: TRBJ2-3; abundance: once; v_gene: TRBV27; CDR3aa: CASSFLQSQGAADTQYF; CDR3nt: TGTGCCAGCAGTTTCCTTCAGTCACAGGGGGCTGCAGATACGCAGTATTTT
d_gene: -; j_gene: TRBJ2-5; abundance: -; v_gene: TRBV18; CDR3aa: CASSSQEETQYF; CDR3nt: TGTGCCAGCTCCTCACAGGAAGAGACCCAGTACTTC
d_gene: -; j_gene: TRBJ2-3; abundance: -; v_gene: TRBV29-1; CDR3aa: CSVESLGNTQYF; CDR3nt: TGCAGCGTTGAATCCTTGGGGAATACGCAGTATTTT
d_gene: -; j_gene: TRBJ1-6; abundance: -; v_gene: TRBV2; CDR3aa: CASSTKGLSSYNSPLHF; CDR3nt: TGTGCCAGCAGTACCAAGGGGTTGAGCTCCTATAATTCACCCCTCCACTTT
d_gene: -; j_gene: TRBJ2-1; abundance: -; v_gene: TRBV5-1; CDR3aa: CASSTGTRVGDEQFF; CDR3nt: TGCGCCAGCAGCACAGGGACTCGGGTGGGGGATGAGCAGTTCTTC
d_gene: TRBD2; j_gene: TRBJ2-2; abundance: -; v_gene: TRBV11-2; CDR3aa: CASSTGTSRNTGELFF; CDR3nt: TGTGCCAGCAGCACAGGGACTAGCCGGAACACCGGGGAGCTGTTTTTT
d_gene: -; j_gene: TRBJ1-5; abundance: -; v_gene: TRBV19; CDR3aa: CASSMGPGVLSNQPQHF; CDR3nt: TGTGCCAGTAGTATGGGGCCAGGCGTCCTTAGCAATCAGCCCCAGCATTTT
d_gene: TRBD2; j_gene: TRBJ2-5; abundance: -; v_gene: TRBV5-1; CDR3aa: CASSLSGLAGVGKTQYF; CDR3nt: TGCGCCAGCAGCTTGTCGGGACTAGCGGGAGTTGGAAAGACCCAGTACTTC
d_gene: TRBD2; j_gene: TRBJ2-7; abundance: -; v_gene: TRBV28; CDR3aa: CASSPGGPPYEQYF; CDR3nt: TGTGCCAGCAGTCCGGGAGGGCCCCCCTACGAGCAGTACTTC
d_gene: TRBD2; j_gene: TRBJ2-1; abundance: -; v_gene: TRBV2; CDR3aa: CASSLTSGSSNEQFF; CDR3nt: TGTGCCAGCAGTCTAACTAGCGGGAGTAGCAATGAGCAGTTCTTC
d_gene: TRBD2; j_gene: TRBJ2-1; abundance: -; v_gene: TRBV5-1; CDR3aa: CASSLTSGRPSYNEQFF; CDR3nt: TGCGCCAGCAGCTTAACTAGCGGGAGGCCCTCCTACAATGAGCAGTTCTTC
d_gene: -; j_gene: TRBJ2-1; abundance: -; v_gene: TRBV2; CDR3aa: CASSNEQFF; CDR3nt: TGTGCCAGCAGCAATGAGCAGTTCTTC
d_gene: -; j_gene: TRBJ1-2; abundance: once; v_gene: TRBV5-1; CDR3aa: CASSLSSHYGYTF; CDR3nt: TGCGCCAGCAGCTTGTCTTCCCACTATGGCTACACCTTC
d_gene: TRBD2; j_gene: TRBJ2-1; abundance: -; v_gene: TRBV10-3; CDR3aa: CAISETSGGAYNEQFF; CDR3nt: TGTGCCATCAGTGAGACGTCGGGAGGGGCCTACAATGAGCAGTTCTTC
d_gene: TRBD1; j_gene: TRBJ2-2; abundance: -; v_gene: TRBV4-1; CDR3aa: CASSQDPQGDGELFF; CDR3nt: TGCGCCAGCAGCCAAGATCCGCAGGGGGACGGGGAGCTGTTTTTT
d_gene: -; j_gene: TRBJ2-7; abundance: -; v_gene: TRBV19; CDR3aa: CASSSTLLPEQYF; CDR3nt: TGTGCCAGTAGTTCGACGCTCCTACCCGAGCAGTACTTC
d_gene: -; j_gene: TRBJ2-2; abundance: -; v_gene: TRBV2; CDR3aa: CASTTAAPGQLFF; CDR3nt: TGTGCCAGCACCACTGCTGCTCCCGGACAGCTGTTTTTT
d_gene: -; j_gene: TRBJ2-5; abundance: once; v_gene: TRBV19; CDR3aa: CASSRGTQETQYF; CDR3nt: TGTGCCAGTAGTCGGGGGACGCAAGAGACCCAGTACTTC
d_gene: -; j_gene: TRBJ2-3; abundance: -; v_gene: TRBV7-8; CDR3aa: CASSFQGRRDTQYF; CDR3nt: TGTGCCAGCAGCTTCCAGGGGCGGCGGGATACGCAGTATTTT
d_gene: TRBD2; j_gene: TRBJ2-7; abundance: -; v_gene: TRBV7-6; CDR3aa: CASRVYSGRTEKGYYEQYF; CDR3nt: TGTGCCAGCAGAGTTTACAGCGGGAGGACCGAGAAAGGTTACTACGAGCAGTACTTC
d_gene: -; j_gene: TRBJ1-1; abundance: -; v_gene: TRBV7-9; CDR3aa: CASSRDTEAFF; CDR3nt: TGTGCCAGCAGTCGGGACACTGAAGCTTTCTTT
d_gene: -; j_gene: TRBJ2-6; abundance: once; v_gene: TRBV28; CDR3aa: CASSFPGANVLTF; CDR3nt: TGTGCCAGCAGTTTTCCCGGGGCCAACGTCCTGACTTTC
d_gene: -; j_gene: TRBJ2-5; abundance: -; v_gene: TRBV5-1; CDR3aa: CASSLVGQREETQYF; CDR3nt: TGCGCCAGCAGCTTGGTCGGGCAGAGGGAAGAGACCCAGTACTTC
d_gene: TRBD2; j_gene: TRBJ2-5; abundance: -; v_gene: TRBV7-9; CDR3aa: CASSLGQAGGQETQYF; CDR3nt: TGTGCCAGCAGCTTAGGGCAAGCGGGAGGACAAGAGACCCAGTACTTC
d_gene: -; j_gene: TRBJ2-1; abundance: -; v_gene: TRBV5-4; CDR3aa: CASSPRGISHNEQFF; CDR3nt: TGTGCCAGCAGCCCAAGGGGTATTTCCCACAATGAGCAGTTCTTC
d_gene: -; j_gene: TRBJ1-6; abundance: -; v_gene: TRBV11-2; CDR3aa: CASSLGPTSYNSPLHF; CDR3nt: TGTGCCAGCAGCTTAGGTCCTACCTCCTATAATTCACCCCTCCACTTT
d_gene: TRBD1; j_gene: TRBJ1-6; abundance: -; v_gene: TRBV5-1; CDR3aa: CASSFGTDSYNSPLHF; CDR3nt: TGCGCCAGCAGCTTTGGGACAGACTCCTATAATTCACCCCTCCACTTT
d_gene: -; j_gene: TRBJ2-2; abundance: -; v_gene: TRBV2; CDR3aa: CASRPVAGELFF; CDR3nt: TGTGCCAGCCGGCCGGTAGCCGGGGAGCTGTTTTTT
d_gene: -; j_gene: TRBJ2-2; abundance: -; v_gene: TRBV7-8; CDR3aa: CASSRDGPSLNTGELFF; CDR3nt: TGTGCCAGCAGTAGAGACGGACCTTCTCTAAACACCGGGGAGCTGTTTTTT
d_gene: TRBD1; j_gene: TRBJ1-2; abundance: -; v_gene: TRBV7-6; CDR3aa: CASSLRQGGSYGYTF; CDR3nt: TGTGCCAGCAGCTTAAGACAGGGAGGCTCTTATGGCTACACCTTC
d_gene: TRBD2; j_gene: TRBJ2-1; abundance: -; v_gene: TRBV15; CDR3aa: CATSSSGSGSTIF; CDR3nt: TGTGCCACCAGCAGTTCGGGGAGCGGGAGCACGATCTTC
d_gene: -; j_gene: TRBJ2-3; abundance: -; v_gene: TRBV6-1; CDR3aa: CASSELGRDEDTQYF; CDR3nt: TGTGCCAGCAGTGAACTGGGCAGGGACGAAGATACGCAGTATTTT
d_gene: -; j_gene: TRBJ2-7; abundance: -; v_gene: TRBV7-2; CDR3aa: CASSQDRSYEQYF; CDR3nt: TGTGCCAGCAGTCAAGACAGATCCTACGAGCAGTACTTC
d_gene: -; j_gene: TRBJ2-3; abundance: -; v_gene: TRBV7-9; CDR3aa: CASSGGATDTQYF; CDR3nt: TGTGCCAGCTCGGGCGGGGCCACAGATACGCAGTATTTT